The 26 T cell receptor beta chains below all came from one sample that was sequenced in a study of T-cell memory formation after mild COVID-19. Each CDR3 protein is one row after TCRdb ran MiXCR on the 5' RACE reads. Found here are approximately 570,000 distinct CDR3 sequences, more than 15% of them singletons; the top ten hold around 12%. What was sequenced was PBMCs or a T cell subset sorted from them (not recorded which). The receptors come from an adult woman who had mild COVID-19 (a few samples of this study predate the infection). Cell type and time point are not known.

This clonotype was seen more than once but under ten times. V and J are TRBV27 and TRBJ1-2; no definite D call. This CDR3 comprises 15 residues. V lost 2 bases and J lost 4, with 14 bases in between. Germline assignment: CDR1 MNHEY and CDR2 SMNVEV (reference sequence). The CDR3 loop is CASSLKVGGVYGYTF. The CDR3 bases are TGTGCCAGCAGTTTAAAAGTTGGAGGAGTCTATGGCTACACCTTC.

This clonotype was seen more than once but under ten times. This rearrangement joins TRBV15 to TRBJ2-1; 10 bases map to TRBD2. This CDR3 has 15 amino acids. Germline V gene sequence: CDR1 LNHNV, CDR2 YYDKDF (reference sequence). The V gene end was trimmed by 3 bases and the J gene end by 8 bases; junction bases not matched to a gene: 7. The CDR3 loop reads CATSRDGLAADEQFF. The CDR3 DNA follows: TGTGCCACCAGCAGGGACGGACTAGCGGCGGATGAGCAGTTCTTC.

This clonotype was detected a few times. The V call is TRBV19, the J call TRBJ2-3, with 7 bases matching TRBD2. The length of the CDR3 is 15 residues. Germline CDR1 LNHDA, CDR2 SQIVND (reference sequence). After removal of 5 bases from V and 0 bases from J, the junction contained 5 bases not matched to a gene. The CDR3 region is CASSGRAASTDTQYF. The CDR3 nucleotides are TGTGCCAGTAGTGGGAGGGCCGCTAGCACAGATACGCAGTATTTT. The full variable domain, in which reference TRBV19 and TRBJ2-3 provide the parts outside the CDR3, is DGGITQSPKYLFRKEGQNVTLSCEQNLNHDAMYWYRQDPGQGLRLIYYSQIVNDFQKGDIAEGYSVSREKKESFPLTVTSAQKNPTAFYLCASSGRAASTDTQYFGPGTRLTVL.

This clonotype has more than one count but fewer than ten. CDR3 in DNA: TGTGCCACCAGCAGAGATGAAGCCTTCTACCCTAGCGGGGGACACCGCGAACCAAGGGAGACCCAGTACTTC. This translates into CATSRDEAFYPSGGHREPRETQYF. This chain uses TRBV15 with TRBJ2-5; 10 bases align to TRBD2. The CDR3 length is 24 residues. CDR1 is LNHNV and CDR2 is YYDKDF in the germline V gene (reference sequence). V trimming: 0 bases; J trimming: 5 bases; junction bases outside the gene matches: 30.

This clonotype was detected many times. The chain couples TRBV18 to TRBJ2-1; D might be TRBD1 (5 bases). The CDR3 runs to 13 residues. The germline V gene encodes CDR1 KGHSH and CDR2 LQKENI. Trimming took off 1 base at V and 10 bases at J, with 11 bases between the two ends. The CDR3, as DNA: TGTGCCAGCTCACCACAGGGGCCCACGGAGCAGTTCTTC. Translated: CASSPQGPTEQFF. Drawing the rest from reference TRBV18 and TRBJ2-1, the complete variable domain is NAGVMQNPRHLVRRRGQEARLRCSPMKGHSHVYWYRQLPEEGLKFMVYLQKENIIDESGMPKERFSAEFPKEGPSILRIQQVVRGDSAAYFCASSPQGPTEQFFGPGTRLTVL.

This clonotype was recorded a few times. The chain carries TRBV7-2 and TRBJ1-2; D might be TRBD1 (5 bases). This CDR3 contains 13 residues. V was cut by 5 bases and J by 5 bases, with 12 bases left in between. Germline CDR1 and CDR2: SGHTA and FQGNSA. CDR3: CASSTIGGYGYTF. The CDR3 bases are TGTGCCAGCAGCACGATCGGGGGGTATGGCTACACCTTC.

The V call is TRBV27, the J call TRBJ2-1; a weak D match, TRBD1 (5 bases). In germline, CDR1 is MNHEY, CDR2 SMNVEV (reference sequence). This CDR3 spans 11 amino acids. V was pared by 8 bases and J by 11 bases, with 13 bases between. This CDR3 reads CASRRVGQQFF. As DNA, the CDR3 is TGTGCCAGCCGCAGGGTCGGGCAGCAGTTCTTC.

The chain joins TRBV18 to TRBJ2-5; possibly TRBD2 for D (6 bases). The CDR3 contains 15 residues. Looked up from germline, CDR1 is KGHSH and CDR2 is LQKENI. Trimming took 3 bases from V and 9 from J, leaving 20 bases between them. CDR3 region: CASSPTGLATAAQYF. The CDR3, as DNA: TGTGCCAGCTCACCGACGGGACTTGCGACTGCGGCCCAGTACTTC. Variable domain in full (rest from reference TRBV18 and TRBJ2-5): NAGVMQNPRHLVRRRGQEARLRCSPMKGHSHVYWYRQLPEEGLKFMVYLQKENIIDESGMPKERFSAEFPKEGPSILRIQQVVRGDSAAYFCASSPTGLATAAQYFGPGTRLLVL.

The table lists this clonotype with a few counts. The V call is TRBV11-3, the J call TRBJ2-1, with D maybe TRBD2 (7 bases). V gave up 4 bases and J gave up 2 bases, with 12 bases separating them. Germline V gene data show CDR1 as SGHNT and CDR2 as YENEEA. The CDR3 contains 15 residues. The CDR3 DNA reads TGTGCCAGCAGCTCACGGGGGGCCCCCTACAATGAGCAGTTCTTC. It codes for CASSSRGAPYNEQFF.

The chain couples TRBV20-1 to TRBJ2-3; TRBD2 matches at 12 bases. The V and J ends lost 3 bases and 4 bases, in that order; junction bases with no gene match: 5. This CDR3 spans 15 amino acids. Germline CDR1 reads DFQATT; CDR2 reads SNEGSKA (reference sequence). This chain's CDR3 is CSASLTSGRPDTQYF. CDR3 nucleotide sequence: TGCAGTGCTAGCCTGACTAGCGGGAGACCAGATACGCAGTATTTT.

The genes are TRBV6-2 or TRBV6-3 and TRBJ2-7, with TRBD2 matching over 9 bases. After removal of 5 bases from V and 6 bases from J, the junction contained 5 bases not matched to a gene. CDR3 length: 13 amino acids. Germline CDR1 reads MNHEY; CDR2 reads SVGEGT. CDR3 in amino acids: CASSISGRGEQYF. The CDR3 DNA follows: TGTGCCAGCAGTATTAGCGGGAGAGGCGAGCAGTACTTC.

The genes are TRBV20-1 and TRBJ2-3, with D unclear. The V and J ends lost 2 bases and 1 base respectively, with 13 bases between them. Germline V gene lookup returns CDR1 DFQATT and CDR2 SNEGSKA (reference sequence). The CDR3 length is 15 residues. CDR3 coding DNA: TGCAGTGCTAGATGGATCCGCTCCGGCACAGATACGCAGTATTTT. This translates into CSARWIRSGTDTQYF.

The sample holds a few counts of this clonotype. The chain carries TRBV27 and TRBJ2-2; 9 nucleotides align to TRBD1. Germline CDR1 and CDR2: MNHEY and SMNVEV (reference sequence). The CDR3 covers 16 residues. J lost 5 bases, V lost 4 bases, and 8 bases had no gene match. Written as DNA, the CDR3 is TGTGCCAGCAGTTCCTACAGGGGGCCTGTTACCGGGGAGCTGTTTTTT. Its translation is CASSSYRGPVTGELFF.

The genes are TRBV10-3 and TRBJ1-2, with D possibly TRBD1 on 6 matching bases. V was cut by 2 bases and J by 4 bases, with 14 bases left in between. In germline, CDR1 is ENHRY, CDR2 SYGVKD. The CDR3 covers 15 residues. The CDR3 nucleotides read TGTGCCATCAGTGAGCCACGGGGGGCAAGCTATGGCTACACCTTC. This sequence encodes CAISEPRGASYGYTF.

Only a few counts were recorded for this clonotype. The gene calls are TRBV5-1 and TRBJ2-1, with 8 bases fitting TRBD1. There are 13 residues in the CDR3. Germline loops: CDR1 SGHRS, CDR2 YFSETQ. The V segment lost 4 bases and the J segment 12 bases; nucleotides outside the gene matches: 9. DNA for the CDR3: TGCGCCAGCAGCAGCGGACAGGGCCCGCGGCAGTTCTTC. Amino acid sequence: CASSSGQGPRQFF.

This clonotype was counted a few times. This chain links TRBV12-3 or TRBV12-4 with TRBJ2-1; D ambiguous. The CDR3 contains 14 residues. Between the trimmed V and J ends, which lost 5 bases and 2 bases, there was a span of 10 bases. The CDR3 bases are TGTGCCAGCAGTCCTCAAAGGGCCTACAATGAGCAGTTCTTC. As protein: CASSPQRAYNEQFF.

The V call is TRBV24-1, the J call TRBJ2-3; D remains ambiguous. This CDR3 is 13 amino acids long. V lost 3 bases and J lost 5, with 8 bases in between. The germline gives CDR1 KGHDR, CDR2 SFDVKD. CDR3 sequence reads: CATSDLSGDTQYF. CDR3 nucleotides: TGTGCCACCAGTGATCTGTCCGGAGATACGCAGTATTTT.

This clonotype was found many times. The genes are TRBV5-1 and TRBJ2-2; the D gene is possibly TRBD2 (6 bases). This CDR3 spans 14 amino acids. V was cut by 4 bases and J by 4 bases, with 11 bases left in between. The germline CDR1 and CDR2 sequences are SGHRS and YFSETQ. The CDR3, as DNA: TGCGCCAGCAGCACGGAGGGAGCCACCGGGGAGCTGTTTTTT. This gives the protein CASSTEGATGELFF.

The genes are TRBV7-6 and TRBJ2-7; D is perhaps TRBD1 or TRBD2 (5 bases each). Trimming removed 4 bases at V and 3 bases at J, with 10 bases between. Germline V gene data show CDR1 as SGHVS and CDR2 as FNYEAQ. The CDR3 runs to 13 residues. In DNA, the CDR3 is TGTGCCAGCAGCTCGACGGGGCGCTACGAGCAGTACTTC. It translates to CASSSTGRYEQYF.

The chain joins TRBV6-6 to TRBJ1-3, with 7 bases matching TRBD1. Germline V CDR1 and CDR2: MNHNY, SVGAGI (reference sequence). J lost 2 bases, V lost 5 bases, and 3 bases had no gene match. The CDR3 covers 14 residues. The DNA for the CDR3 is TGTGCCAGCAGTAGTACAGGGGCTGGAAACACCATATATTTT. Protein sequence: CASSSTGAGNTIYF.

This clonotype was seen a handful of times. The chain employs TRBV28 and TRBJ1-1, with D perhaps matching TRBD1 (6 bases). The germline V and J ends were trimmed by 6 bases and 10 bases, with 18 bases remaining between them. Per germline, CDR1 MDHEN and CDR2 SYDVKM. This CDR3 contains 13 residues. CDR3 sequence reads: CASSTPGAVLAFF. DNA of the CDR3: TGTGCCAGCAGCACCCCAGGGGCGGTGTTAGCTTTCTTT.

The genes are TRBV20-1 and TRBJ1-5, with 7 nucleotides matching TRBD1. Germline V gene sequence: CDR1 DFQATT, CDR2 SNEGSKA (reference sequence). The CDR3 has 16 residues. J was trimmed by 9 bases and V by 0 bases; bases with no gene match: 14. The CDR3 protein is CSAREQGELSEGPQHF. For the CDR3, the DNA is TGCAGTGCTAGAGAGCAGGGGGAGCTATCTGAAGGGCCCCAGCATTTT.

The gene calls are TRBV29-1 and TRBJ2-1, with a possible D match to TRBD2 (6 bases). This CDR3 comprises 11 residues. CDR1 is SQVTM, CDR2 ANQGSEA, per germline. V was shortened by 6 bases and J by 5 bases, with 8 bases between the two germline ends. CDR3 in amino acids: CSVRENNEQFF. CDR3 coding DNA: TGCAGCGTGCGGGAAAACAATGAGCAGTTCTTC.

This clonotype was found a few times. The V and J genes are TRBV21-1 and TRBJ2-7; the D call in the table, TRBD1, was not verified against the DNA. TRBV21-1 is noted as a pseudogene. The CDR3 totals 14 residues. The CDR3 DNA follows: TGTGCCAGCAGGACGACAGGGGATCCCTTTGAGCAGTACTTC. As protein: CASRTTGDPFEQYF.

The J gene is TRBJ2-7, the V gene TRBV4-1, with 9 bases aligning to TRBD2. Germline CDR1 reads MGHRA; CDR2 reads YSYEKL. With 1 base clipped from V and 4 bases from J, the junction kept 8 bases outside the gene matches. This CDR3 is 16 amino acids long. The CDR3: CASSQVGSGSGYEQYF. CDR3 DNA sequence: TGCGCCAGCAGCCAAGTCGGTAGCGGGAGTGGGTACGAGCAGTACTTC.

In this sample, this clonotype turned up a few times. The CDR3 sequence: CASSPGLPSYNEQFF. The CDR3 nucleotides read TGTGCCAGCAGCCCCGGACTTCCCTCCTACAATGAGCAGTTCTTC. This chain joins TRBV28 and TRBJ2-1; D might be TRBD2 (5 bases). The CDR3 covers 15 residues. Germline CDR1 is MDHEN and CDR2 is SYDVKM. Trimming cost V 6 bases and J 0 bases, with 12 bases left between them.